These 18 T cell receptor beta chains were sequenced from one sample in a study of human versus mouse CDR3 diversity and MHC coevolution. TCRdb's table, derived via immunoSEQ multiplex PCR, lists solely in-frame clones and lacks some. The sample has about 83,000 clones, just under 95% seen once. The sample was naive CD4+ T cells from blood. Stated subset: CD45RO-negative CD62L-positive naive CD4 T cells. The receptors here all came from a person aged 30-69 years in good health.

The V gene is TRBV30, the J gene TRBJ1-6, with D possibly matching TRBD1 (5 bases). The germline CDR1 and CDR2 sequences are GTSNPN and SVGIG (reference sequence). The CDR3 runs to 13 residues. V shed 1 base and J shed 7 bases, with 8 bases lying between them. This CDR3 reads CAWSGQYNSPLHF. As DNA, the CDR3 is TGTGCCTGGAGTGGACAGTACAATTCACCCCTCCACTTT.

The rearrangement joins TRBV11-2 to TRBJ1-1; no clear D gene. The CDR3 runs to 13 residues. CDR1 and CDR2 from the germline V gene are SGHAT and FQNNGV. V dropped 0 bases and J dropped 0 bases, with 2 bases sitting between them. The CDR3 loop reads CASSLDMNTEAFF. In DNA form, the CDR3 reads TGTGCCAGCAGCTTAGATATGAACACTGAAGCTTTCTTT.

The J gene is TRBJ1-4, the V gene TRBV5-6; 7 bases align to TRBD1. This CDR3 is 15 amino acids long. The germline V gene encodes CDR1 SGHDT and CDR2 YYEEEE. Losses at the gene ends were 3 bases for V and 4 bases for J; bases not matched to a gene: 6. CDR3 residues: CASSSPGQLNEKLFF. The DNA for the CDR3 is TGTGCCAGCAGCTCCCCGGGACAGCTTAATGAAAAACTGTTTTTT.

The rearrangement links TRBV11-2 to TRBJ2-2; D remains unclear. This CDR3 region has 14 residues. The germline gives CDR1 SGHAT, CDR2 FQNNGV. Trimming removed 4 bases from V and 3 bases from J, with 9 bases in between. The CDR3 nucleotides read TGTGCCAGCAGCTATTTAGAAGACACCGGGGAGCTGTTTTTT. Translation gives CASSYLEDTGELFF. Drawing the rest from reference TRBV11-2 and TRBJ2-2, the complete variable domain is EAGVAQSPRYKIIEKRQSVAFWCNPISGHATLYWYQQILGQGPKLLIQFQNNGVVDDSQLPKDRFSAERLKGVDSTLKIQPAKLEDSAVYLCASSYLEDTGELFFGEGSRLTVL.

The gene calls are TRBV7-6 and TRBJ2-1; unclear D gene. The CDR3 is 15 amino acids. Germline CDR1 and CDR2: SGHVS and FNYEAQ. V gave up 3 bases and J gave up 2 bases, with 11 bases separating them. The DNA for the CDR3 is TGTGCCAGCAGCTTTTCGGCGGCCCCCTACAATGAGCAGTTCTTC. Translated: CASSFSAAPYNEQFF. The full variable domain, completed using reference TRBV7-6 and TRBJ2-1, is GAGVSQSPRYKVTKRGQDVALRCDPISGHVSLYWYRQALGQGPEFLTYFNYEAQQDKSGLPNDRFSAERPEGSISTLTIQRTEQRDSAMYRCASSFSAAPYNEQFFGPGTRLTVL.

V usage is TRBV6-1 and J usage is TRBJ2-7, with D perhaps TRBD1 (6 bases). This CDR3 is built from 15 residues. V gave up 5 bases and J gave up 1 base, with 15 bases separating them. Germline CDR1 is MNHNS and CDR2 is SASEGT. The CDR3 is CASSPRDIGSYEQYF. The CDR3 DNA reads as TGTGCCAGCAGTCCCCGGGACATAGGATCCTACGAGCAGTACTTC.

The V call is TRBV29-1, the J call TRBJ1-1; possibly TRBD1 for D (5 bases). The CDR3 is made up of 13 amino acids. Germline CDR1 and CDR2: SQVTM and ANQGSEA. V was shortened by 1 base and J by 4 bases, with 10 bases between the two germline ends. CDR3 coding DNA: TGCAGCGTTGAAGGTAGTGGGGCCACTGAAGCTTTCTTT. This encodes CSVEGSGATEAFF.

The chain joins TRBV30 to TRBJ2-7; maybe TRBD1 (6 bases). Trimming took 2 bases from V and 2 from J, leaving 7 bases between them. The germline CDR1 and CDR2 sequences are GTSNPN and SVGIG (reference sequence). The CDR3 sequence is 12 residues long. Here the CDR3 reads CAWSRTAYEQYF. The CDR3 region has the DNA TGTGCCTGGAGTAGGACAGCCTACGAGCAGTACTTC.

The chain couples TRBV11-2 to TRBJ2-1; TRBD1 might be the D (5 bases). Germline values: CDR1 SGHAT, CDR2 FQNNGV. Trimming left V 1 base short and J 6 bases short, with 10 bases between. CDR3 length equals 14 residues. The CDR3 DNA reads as TGTGCCAGCAGCTTAGTCAGGGCTCCCAATGAGCAGTTCTTC. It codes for CASSLVRAPNEQFF.

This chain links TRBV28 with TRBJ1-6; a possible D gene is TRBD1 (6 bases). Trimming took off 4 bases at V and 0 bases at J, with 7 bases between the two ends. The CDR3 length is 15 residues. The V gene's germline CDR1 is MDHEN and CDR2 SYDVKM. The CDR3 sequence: CASSYRVSYNSPLHF. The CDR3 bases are TGTGCCAGCAGTTACAGGGTCTCCTATAATTCACCCCTCCACTTT. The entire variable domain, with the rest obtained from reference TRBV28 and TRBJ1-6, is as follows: DVKVTQSSRYLVKRTGEKVFLECVQDMDHENMFWYRQDPGLGLRLIYFSYDVKMKEKGDIPEGYSVSREKKERFSLILESASTNQTSMYLCASSYRVSYNSPLHFGNGTRLTVT.

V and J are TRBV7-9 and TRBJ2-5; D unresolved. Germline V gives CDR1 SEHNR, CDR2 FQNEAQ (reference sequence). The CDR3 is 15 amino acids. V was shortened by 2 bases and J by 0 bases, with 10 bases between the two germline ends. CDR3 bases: TGTGCCAGCAGCTTAAGCCAGACTCACCAAGAGACCCAGTACTTC. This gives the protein CASSLSQTHQETQYF. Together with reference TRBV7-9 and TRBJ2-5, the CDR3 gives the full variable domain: DTGVSQNPRHKITKRGQNVTFRCDPISEHNRLYWYRQTLGQGPEFLTYFQNEAQLEKSRLLSDRFSAERPKGSFSTLEIQRTEQGDSAMYLCASSLSQTHQETQYFGPGTRLLVL.

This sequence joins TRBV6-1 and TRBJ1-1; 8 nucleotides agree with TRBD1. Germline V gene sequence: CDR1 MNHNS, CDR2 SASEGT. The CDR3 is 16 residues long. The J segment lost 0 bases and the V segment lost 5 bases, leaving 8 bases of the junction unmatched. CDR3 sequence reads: CASSQGTGFLNTEAFF. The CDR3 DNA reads TGTGCCAGCAGTCAAGGGACAGGTTTTTTGAACACTGAAGCTTTCTTT.

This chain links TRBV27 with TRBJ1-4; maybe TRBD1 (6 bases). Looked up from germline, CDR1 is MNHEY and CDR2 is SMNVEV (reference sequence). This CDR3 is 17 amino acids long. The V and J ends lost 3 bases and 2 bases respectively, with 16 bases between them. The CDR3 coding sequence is TGTGCCAGCAGTTTCAGGGGTAGGATGGGGACTAATGAAAAACTGTTTTTT. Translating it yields CASSFRGRMGTNEKLFF.

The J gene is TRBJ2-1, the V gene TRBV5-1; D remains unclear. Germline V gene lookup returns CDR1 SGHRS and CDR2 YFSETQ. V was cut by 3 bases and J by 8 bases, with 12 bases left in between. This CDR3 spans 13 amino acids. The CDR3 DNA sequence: TGCGCCAGCAGCTCCCTTCGTGTCTATGAGCAGTTCTTC. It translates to CASSSLRVYEQFF.

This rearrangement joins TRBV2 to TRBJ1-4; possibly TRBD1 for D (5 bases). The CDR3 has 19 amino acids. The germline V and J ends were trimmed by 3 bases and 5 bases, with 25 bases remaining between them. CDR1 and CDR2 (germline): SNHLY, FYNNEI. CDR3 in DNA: TGTGCCAGCAGTGATTGGGGTGGAGGGGTTGGAGTTTCGAATGAAAAACTGTTTTTT. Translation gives CASSDWGGGVGVSNEKLFF. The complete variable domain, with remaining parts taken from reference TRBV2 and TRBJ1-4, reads EPEVTQTPSHQVTQMGQEVILRCVPISNHLYFYWYRQILGQKVEFLVSFYNNEISEKSEIFDDQFSVERPDGSNFTLKIRSTKLEDSAMYFCASSDWGGGVGVSNEKLFFGSGTQLSVL.

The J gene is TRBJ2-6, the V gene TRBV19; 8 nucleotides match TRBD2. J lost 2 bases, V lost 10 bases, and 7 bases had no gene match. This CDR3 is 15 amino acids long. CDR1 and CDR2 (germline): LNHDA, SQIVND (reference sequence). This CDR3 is CATAGGLPGANVLTF. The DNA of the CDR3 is TGTGCCACCGCGGGGGGATTGCCTGGGGCCAACGTCCTGACTTTC.

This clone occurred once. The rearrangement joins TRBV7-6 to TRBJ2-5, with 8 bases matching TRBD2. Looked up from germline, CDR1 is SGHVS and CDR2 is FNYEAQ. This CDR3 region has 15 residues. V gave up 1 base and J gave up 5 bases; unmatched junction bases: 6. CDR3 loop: CASSLDGRAWETQYF. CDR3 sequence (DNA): TGTGCCAGCAGCTTAGACGGGAGGGCCTGGGAGACCCAGTACTTC.

The CDR3 DNA sequence: TGTGCCAGCAGTGATACCCTCGGTGTGGGCCACCAGCCCCAGCATTTT. Translating it yields CASSDTLGVGHQPQHF. The rearrangement links TRBV6-1 to TRBJ1-5; no clear D gene. The length of the CDR3 is 16 residues. The germline V gene has CDR1 MNHNS and CDR2 SASEGT. V gave up 3 bases and J gave up 7 bases, with 19 bases separating them.